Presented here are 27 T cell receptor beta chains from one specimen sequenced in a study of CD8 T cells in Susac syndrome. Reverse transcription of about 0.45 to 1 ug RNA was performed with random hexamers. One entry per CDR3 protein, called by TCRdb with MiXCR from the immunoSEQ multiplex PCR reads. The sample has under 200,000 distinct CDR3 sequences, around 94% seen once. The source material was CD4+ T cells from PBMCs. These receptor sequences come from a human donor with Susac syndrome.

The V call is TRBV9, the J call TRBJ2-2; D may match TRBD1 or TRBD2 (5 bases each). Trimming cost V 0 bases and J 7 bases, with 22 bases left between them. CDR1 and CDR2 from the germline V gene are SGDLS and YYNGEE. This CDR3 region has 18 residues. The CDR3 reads CASSVAPLTGPGGGELFF. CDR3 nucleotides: TGTGCCAGCAGCGTAGCCCCCTTGACGGGGCCGGGTGGCGGGGAGCTGTTTTTT.

The CDR3 sequence: CASSFLKSYSNQPQHF. The CDR3 DNA sequence: TGTGCCAGCAGTTTTCTCAAATCTTATAGCAATCAGCCCCAGCATTTT. The chain carries TRBV28 and TRBJ1-5; D not resolved. The CDR3 length is 16 residues. The germline CDR1 and CDR2 sequences are MDHEN and SYDVKM. Trimming shortened V by 3 bases and J by 0 bases, and 12 bases separated the two germline ends.

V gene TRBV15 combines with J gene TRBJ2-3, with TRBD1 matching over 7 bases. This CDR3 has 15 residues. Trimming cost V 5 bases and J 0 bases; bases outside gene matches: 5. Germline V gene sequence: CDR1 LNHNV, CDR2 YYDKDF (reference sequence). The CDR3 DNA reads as TGTGCCACCAGCGCCCGGGACAGAAGCACAGATACGCAGTATTTT. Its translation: CATSARDRSTDTQYF.

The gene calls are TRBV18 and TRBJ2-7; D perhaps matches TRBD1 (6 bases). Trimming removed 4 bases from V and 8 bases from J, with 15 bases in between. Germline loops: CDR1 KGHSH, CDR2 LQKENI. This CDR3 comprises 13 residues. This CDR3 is CASSQNNRAQQYF. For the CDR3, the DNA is TGTGCCAGCTCACAAAACAACAGGGCCCAGCAGTACTTC.

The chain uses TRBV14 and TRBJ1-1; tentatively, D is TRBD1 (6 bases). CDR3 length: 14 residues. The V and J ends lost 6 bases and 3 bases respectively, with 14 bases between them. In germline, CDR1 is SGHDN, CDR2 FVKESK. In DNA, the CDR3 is TGTGCCAGCAGTTACAGGGTGTGGGACACTGAAGCTTTCTTT. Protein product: CASSYRVWDTEAFF.

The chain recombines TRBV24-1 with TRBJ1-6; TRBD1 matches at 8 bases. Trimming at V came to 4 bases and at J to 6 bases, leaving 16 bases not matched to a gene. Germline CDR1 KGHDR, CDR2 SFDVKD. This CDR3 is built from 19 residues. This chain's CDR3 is CATSELPGQERLGNSPLHF. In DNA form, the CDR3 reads TGTGCCACCAGTGAGTTACCGGGACAGGAGCGACTCGGTAATTCACCCCTCCACTTT.

Here the CDR3 DNA reads TGTGCCAGCAGCTTGGCGGCGGGGAGGGCACAAGAGACCCAGTACTTC. It yields the protein CASSLAAGRAQETQYF. The J gene is TRBJ2-5, the V gene TRBV5-4; 7 nucleotides line up with TRBD2. Germline CDR1 is SGHNT and CDR2 is YYREEE (reference sequence). CDR3 length equals 16 residues. The trim removed 0 bases at V and 2 bases at J, leaving 7 bases unmatched. The full variable domain, completed using reference TRBV5-4 and TRBJ2-5, is ETGVTQSPTHLIKTRGQQVTLRCSSQSGHNTVSWYQQALGQGPQFIFQYYREEENGRGNFPPRFSGLQFPNYSSELNVNALELDDSALYLCASSLAAGRAQETQYFGPGTRLLVL.

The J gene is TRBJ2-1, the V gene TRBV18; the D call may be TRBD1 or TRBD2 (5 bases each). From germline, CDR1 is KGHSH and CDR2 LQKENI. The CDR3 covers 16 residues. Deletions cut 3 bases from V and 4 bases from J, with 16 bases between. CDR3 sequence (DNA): TGTGCCAGCTCACCTGCGAACCGGGGCCTATACAATGAGCAGTTCTTC. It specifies CASSPANRGLYNEQFF.

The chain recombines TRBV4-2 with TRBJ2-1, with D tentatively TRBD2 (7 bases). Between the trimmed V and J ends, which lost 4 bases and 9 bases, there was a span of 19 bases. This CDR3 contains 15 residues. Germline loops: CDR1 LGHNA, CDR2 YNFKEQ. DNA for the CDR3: TGTGCCAGCAGCCGGGAGGGGGGACCGGGCGGTGAGCAGTTCTTC. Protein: CASSREGGPGGEQFF.

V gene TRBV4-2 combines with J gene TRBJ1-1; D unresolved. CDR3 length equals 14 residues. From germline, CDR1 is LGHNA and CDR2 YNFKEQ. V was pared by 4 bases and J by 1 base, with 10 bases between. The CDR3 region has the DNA TGTGCCAGCAGCCTATTGGCAACGAACACTGAAGCTTTCTTT. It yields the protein CASSLLATNTEAFF.

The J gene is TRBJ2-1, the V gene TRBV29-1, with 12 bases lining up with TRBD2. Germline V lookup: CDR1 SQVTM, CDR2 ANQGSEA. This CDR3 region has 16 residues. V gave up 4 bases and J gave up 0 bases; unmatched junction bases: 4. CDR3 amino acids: CSVGTSGKSSYNEQFF. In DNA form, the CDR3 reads TGCAGCGTTGGGACTAGCGGGAAAAGCTCCTACAATGAGCAGTTCTTC.

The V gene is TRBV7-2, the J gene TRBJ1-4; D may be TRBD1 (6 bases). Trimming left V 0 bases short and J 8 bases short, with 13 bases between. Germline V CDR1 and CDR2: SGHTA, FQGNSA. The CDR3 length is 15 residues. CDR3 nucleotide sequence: TGTGCCAGCAGCTTAGCGGCAGGGGCCGGGGAAAAACTGTTTTTT. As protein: CASSLAAGAGEKLFF.

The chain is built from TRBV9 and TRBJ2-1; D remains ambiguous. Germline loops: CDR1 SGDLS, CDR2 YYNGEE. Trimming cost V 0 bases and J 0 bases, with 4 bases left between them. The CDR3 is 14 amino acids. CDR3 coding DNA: TGTGCCAGCAGCGTAGGCAGCTCCTACAATGAGCAGTTCTTC. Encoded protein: CASSVGSSYNEQFF.

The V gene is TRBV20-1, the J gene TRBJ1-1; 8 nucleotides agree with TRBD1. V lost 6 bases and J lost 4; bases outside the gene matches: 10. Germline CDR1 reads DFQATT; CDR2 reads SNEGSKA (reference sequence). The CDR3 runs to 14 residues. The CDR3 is CSAAGGAGGTEAFF. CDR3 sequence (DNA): TGCAGTGCAGCAGGGGGCGCGGGGGGCACTGAAGCTTTCTTT.

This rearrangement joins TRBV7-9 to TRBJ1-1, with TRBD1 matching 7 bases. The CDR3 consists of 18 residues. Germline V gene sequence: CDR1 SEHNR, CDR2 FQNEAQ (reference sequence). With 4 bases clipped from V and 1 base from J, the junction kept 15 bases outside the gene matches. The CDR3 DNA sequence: TGTGCCAGCAGCTCGACAGGGAGGAGGCGCGGCGGGAACACTGAAGCTTTCTTT. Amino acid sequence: CASSSTGRRRGGNTEAFF.

The CDR3, as DNA: TGTGCCAGCAGCTTAGTAACTAGCGGAGACACAGATACGCAGTATTTT. Protein product: CASSLVTSGDTDTQYF. This chain links TRBV7-9 with TRBJ2-3; 8 bases agree with TRBD2. Trimming cost V 1 base and J 2 bases; bases outside gene matches: 5. The germline V gene has CDR1 SEHNR and CDR2 FQNEAQ (reference sequence). CDR3 length: 16 amino acids.

CDR3 nucleotides: TGCAGCGTTGTCCGGGACAGGGGACCCTACGAGCAGTACTTC. Its translation: CSVVRDRGPYEQYF. V gene TRBV29-1 combines with J gene TRBJ2-7; 10 bases are a match to TRBD1. The CDR3 has 14 residues. Germline CDR1 reads SQVTM; CDR2 reads ANQGSEA. V dropped 4 bases and J dropped 2; count of bases not matched to a gene: 5.

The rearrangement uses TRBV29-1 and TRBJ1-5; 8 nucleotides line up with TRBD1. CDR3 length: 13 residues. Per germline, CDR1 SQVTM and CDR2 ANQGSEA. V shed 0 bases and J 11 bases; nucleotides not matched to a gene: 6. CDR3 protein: CSVEDRDRSAQHF. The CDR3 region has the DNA TGCAGCGTTGAAGATAGGGACAGGTCGGCCCAGCATTTT.

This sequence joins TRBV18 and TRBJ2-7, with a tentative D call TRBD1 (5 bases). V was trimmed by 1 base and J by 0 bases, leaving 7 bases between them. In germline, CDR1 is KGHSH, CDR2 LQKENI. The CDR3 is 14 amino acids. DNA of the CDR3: TGTGCCAGCTCACCACAGGGGCGCTCCTACGAGCAGTACTTC. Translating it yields CASSPQGRSYEQYF.

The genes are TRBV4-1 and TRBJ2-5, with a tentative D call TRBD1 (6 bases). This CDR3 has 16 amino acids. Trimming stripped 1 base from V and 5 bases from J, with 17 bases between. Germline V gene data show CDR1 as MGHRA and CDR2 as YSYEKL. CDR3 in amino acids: CASSQGKGQRGETQYF. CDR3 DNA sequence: TGCGCCAGCAGCCAAGGAAAGGGCCAGAGGGGGGAGACCCAGTACTTC.

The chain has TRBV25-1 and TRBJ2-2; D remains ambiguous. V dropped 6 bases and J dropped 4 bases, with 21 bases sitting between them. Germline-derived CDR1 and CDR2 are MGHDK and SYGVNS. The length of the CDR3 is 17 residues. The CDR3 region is CASSSSFGLPSTGELFF. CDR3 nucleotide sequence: TGTGCCAGCAGCTCTTCCTTCGGGCTTCCCTCCACCGGGGAGCTGTTTTTT. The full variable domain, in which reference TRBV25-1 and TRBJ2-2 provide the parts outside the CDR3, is EADIYQTPRYLVIGTGKKITLECSQTMGHDKMYWYQQDPGMELHLIHYSYGVNSTEKGDLSSESTVSRIRTEHFPLTLESARPSHTSQYLCASSSSFGLPSTGELFFGEGSRLTVL.

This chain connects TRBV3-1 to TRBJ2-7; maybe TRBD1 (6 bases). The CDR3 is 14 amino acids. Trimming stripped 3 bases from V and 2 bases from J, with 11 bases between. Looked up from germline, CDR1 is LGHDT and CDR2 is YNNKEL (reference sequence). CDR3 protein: CASSHRDTTYEQYF. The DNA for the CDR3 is TGTGCCAGCAGCCATCGGGACACCACCTACGAGCAGTACTTC.

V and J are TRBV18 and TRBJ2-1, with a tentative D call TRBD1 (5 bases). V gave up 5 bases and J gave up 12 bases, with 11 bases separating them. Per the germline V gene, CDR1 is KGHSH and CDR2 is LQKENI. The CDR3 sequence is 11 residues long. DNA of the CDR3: TGTGCCAGCTCATCAGACAGAGGGCAGTTCTTC. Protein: CASSSDRGQFF.

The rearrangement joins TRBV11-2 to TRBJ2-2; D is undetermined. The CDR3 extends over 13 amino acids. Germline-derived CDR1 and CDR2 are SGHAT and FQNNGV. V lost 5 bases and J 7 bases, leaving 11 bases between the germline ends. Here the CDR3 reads CASSALGYGELFF. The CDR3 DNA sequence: TGTGCCAGCAGCGCTCTTGGGTACGGGGAGCTGTTTTTT.

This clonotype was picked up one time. CDR3 nucleotide sequence: TGCGCCAGCAGTGGGGACAGGGGGCGGCAGCCCCAGCATTTT. It yields the protein CASSGDRGRQPQHF. The J gene is TRBJ1-5, the V gene TRBV10-2, with 12 bases matching TRBD1. CDR1 and CDR2 from the germline V gene are WSHSY and SAAADI. V gave up 4 bases and J gave up 7 bases; unmatched junction bases: 2. The CDR3 is 14 amino acids.

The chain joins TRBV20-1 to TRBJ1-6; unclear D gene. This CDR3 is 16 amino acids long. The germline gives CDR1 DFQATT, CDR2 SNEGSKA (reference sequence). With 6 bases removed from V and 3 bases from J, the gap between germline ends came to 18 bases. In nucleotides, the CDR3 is TGCAGTGCCCCCTCTCGGGAGGATGACTATAATTCACCCCTCCACTTT. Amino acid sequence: CSAPSREDDYNSPLHF.

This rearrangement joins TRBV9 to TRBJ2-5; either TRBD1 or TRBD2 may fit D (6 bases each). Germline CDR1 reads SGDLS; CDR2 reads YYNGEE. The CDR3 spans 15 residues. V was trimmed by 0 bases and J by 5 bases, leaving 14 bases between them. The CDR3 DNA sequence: TGTGCCAGCAGCGTAGTAGGTCGGGGGCGGGAGACCCAGTACTTC. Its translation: CASSVVGRGRETQYF.